This T cell receptor (beta chain) was captured by sequencing in a study of blood T cell repertoires in COVID-19. Looking at the study overall: Italy, Spain and the United States were the sources of the convalescent and acute COVID-19 samples.

Data came from immunoSEQ multiplex PCR; TCRdb stores just in-frame clones and leaves some out. The data show over 250,000 clones, approximately 90% seen once. This clone appeared a single time. Germline trimming cut 2 bases from V and 6 bases from J; bases unmatched to any gene: 5. CDR1 and CDR2 from the germline V gene are SGHTA and FQGNSA. This CDR3 is 15 amino acids long. Which cohort a participant joined came from the clinical history participants gave. Specimen: PBMCs or T cells enriched from blood (not recorded which). The genes are TRBV7-2 and TRBJ2-5; 11 positions agree with TRBD1. This TCR was sampled from a middle-aged man who had recovered from COVID-19. The CDR3 DNA sequence: TGTGCCAGCAGCTTATGGGACAGGGGGTCGAAGACCCAGTACTTC. Amino acid sequence: CASSLWDRGSKTQYF. Supplemented by reference TRBV7-2 and TRBJ2-5, the full variable domain reads GAGVSQSPSNKVTEKGKDVELRCDPISGHTALYWYRQSLGQGLEFLIYFQGNSAPDKSGLPSDRFSAERTGGSVSTLTIQRTQQEDSAVYLCASSLWDRGSKTQYFGPGTRLLVL.